This TCR beta chain emerged from a study of shared clonotypes between healthy human individuals. Study-wide points: Among donors, the sharing of clonotypes was expected to be influenced by sequencing depth. Genetic and exposure-history diversity was limited by the few donors.

Germline V gives CDR1 SGHAT, CDR2 FQNNGV. J was trimmed by 5 bases and V by 1 base; bases with no gene match: 5. The CDR3 spans 15 residues. As for this clone: Its specificity is not known.

Each subset's genomic DNA was split evenly across several immunoSEQ plates. The method was immunoSEQ multiplex PCR; TCRdb's version includes in-frame clones alone and lacks a portion of them. Of 800,000 to 950,000 clones listed, around 96% are singletons. CD45RO-negative CD8 cells positively selected for CCR7 made up the naive population, which excluded terminally differentiated effector memory CD45RA+ cells. This TCR came from a man aged 30 to 39 in good health. The sample was naive CD8+ T cells sorted from blood. This chain uses TRBV11-2 with TRBJ2-7, with 10 bases identical to TRBD2. CDR3 coding DNA: TGTGCCAGCAGCTTAGTTCTAGCGGGAGCAGACGAGCAGTACTTC. Translated, it gives CASSLVLAGADEQYF.